Sequencing of this TCR beta chain was carried out in a study of T cells in Graves' hyperthyroidism and ophthalmopathy. At least ten counts were recorded for this clonotype. Its antigen is not identified. The study, taken as a whole, reports: Stable hyperthyroidism and ophthalmopathy were separated using 13 V-J signatures. Blood held most thyroid clonotypes expanded above 0.001 frequency. Ophthalmopathy was predicted by the model a median of about 6.5 months ahead of onset.

The ends were cut back, 0 bases at V and 9 bases at J, with 16 bases in the middle. The germline V gene has CDR1 SGDLS and CDR2 YYNGEE. The CDR3 runs to 14 residues. Amplification of TCR beta CDR3 regions used RNA as the template. Researchers ran a first-round RT-PCR on the TCR CDR3 using the HTBI primer set. Each CDR3 protein gets one entry after TCRdb re-called the multiplex PCR reads with MiXCR. This repertoire shows fewer than 650,000 distinct CDR3 sequences, over 45% found once; its top ten account for about 40%. The sample comprised peripheral blood or thyroid tissue (not recorded which). The chain has TRBV9 and TRBJ2-7; no reliable D call. This TCR came from an adult woman with Graves' disease, either hyperthyroidism or ophthalmopathy (not recorded which). The CDR3 nucleotides read TGTGCCAGCAGCGTAGGATTGGGTGGGCCGTCGCAGTACTTC. This codes for CASSVGLGGPSQYF. Filled out from reference TRBV9 and TRBJ2-7, the complete variable domain reads DSGVTQTPKHLITATGQRVTLRCSPRSGDLSVYWYQQSLDQGLQFLIQYYNGEERAKGNILERFSAQQFPDLHSELNLSSLELGDSALYFCASSVGLGGPSQYFGPGTRLTVT.